This T cell receptor beta chain was documented in a study of T cell responses to AZD1222 COVID-19 vaccine. TCRdb's table, derived via immunoSEQ multiplex PCR, lists solely in-frame clones and lacks some. The sample has 100,000 to 150,000 clones, less than 95% seen once. This CDR3 region has 15 residues. CDR1 and CDR2 from the germline V gene are MNHEY and SMNVEV (reference sequence). Trimming took 5 bases from V and 5 from J, leaving 18 bases between them. The sequence was obtained from an adult in good health. The chain joins TRBV27 to TRBJ2-5, with no clear D. Material: peripheral blood, obtained on day 0 of AZD1222 vaccination. The CDR3 nucleotides read TGTGCCAGCAGTCCCTCCTCCGGGCCCTCGGAGACCCAGTACTTC. This sequence encodes CASSPSSGPSETQYF.